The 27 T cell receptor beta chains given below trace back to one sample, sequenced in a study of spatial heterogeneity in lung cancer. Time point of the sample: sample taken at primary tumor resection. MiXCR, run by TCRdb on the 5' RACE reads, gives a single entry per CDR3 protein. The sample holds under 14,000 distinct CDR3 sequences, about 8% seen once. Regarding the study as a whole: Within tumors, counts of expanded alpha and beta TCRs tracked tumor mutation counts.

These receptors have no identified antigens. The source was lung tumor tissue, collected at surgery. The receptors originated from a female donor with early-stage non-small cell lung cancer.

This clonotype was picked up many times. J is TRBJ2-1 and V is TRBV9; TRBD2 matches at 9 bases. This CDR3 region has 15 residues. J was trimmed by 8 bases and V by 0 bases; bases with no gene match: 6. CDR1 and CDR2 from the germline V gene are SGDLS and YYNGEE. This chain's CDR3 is CASSVGGTSLDEQFF. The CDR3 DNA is TGTGCCAGCAGCGTAGGGGGGACTAGCCTCGATGAGCAGTTCTTC.

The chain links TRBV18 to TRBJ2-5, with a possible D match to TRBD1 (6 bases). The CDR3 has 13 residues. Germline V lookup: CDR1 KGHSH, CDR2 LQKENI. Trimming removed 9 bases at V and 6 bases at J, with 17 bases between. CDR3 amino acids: CASFTTGAKTQYF. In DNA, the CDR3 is TGTGCCAGTTTCACGACAGGAGCGAAGACCCAGTACTTC. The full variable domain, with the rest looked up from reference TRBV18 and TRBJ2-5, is NAGVMQNPRHLVRRRGQEARLRCSPMKGHSHVYWYRQLPEEGLKFMVYLQKENIIDESGMPKERFSAEFPKEGPSILRIQQVVRGDSAAYFCASFTTGAKTQYFGPGTRLLVL.

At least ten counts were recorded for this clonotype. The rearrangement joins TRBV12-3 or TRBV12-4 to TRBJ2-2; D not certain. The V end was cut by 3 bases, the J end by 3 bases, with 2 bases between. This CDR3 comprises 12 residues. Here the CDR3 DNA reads TGTGCCAGCAGTTTGGACACCGGGGAGCTGTTTTTT. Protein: CASSLDTGELFF.

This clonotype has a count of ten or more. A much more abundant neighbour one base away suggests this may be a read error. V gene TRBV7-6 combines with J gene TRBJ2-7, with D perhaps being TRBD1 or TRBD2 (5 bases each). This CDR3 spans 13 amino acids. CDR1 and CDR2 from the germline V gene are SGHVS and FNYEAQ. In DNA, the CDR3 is TGTGTCAGCAGCTCGGGACCGAACTACGAGCAGTACTTC. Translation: CVSSSGPNYEQYF.

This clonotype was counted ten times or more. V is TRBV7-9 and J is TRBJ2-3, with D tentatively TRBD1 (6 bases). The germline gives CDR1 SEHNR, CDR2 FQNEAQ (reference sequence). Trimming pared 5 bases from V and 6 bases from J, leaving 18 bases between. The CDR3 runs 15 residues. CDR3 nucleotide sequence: TGTGCCAGCAGCGCCCCGGGTTCAGGGGTGGATACGCAGTATTTT. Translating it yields CASSAPGSGVDTQYF. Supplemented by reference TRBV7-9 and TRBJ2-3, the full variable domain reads DTGVSQNPRHKITKRGQNVTFRCDPISEHNRLYWYRQTLGQGPEFLTYFQNEAQLEKSRLLSDRFSAERPKGSFSTLEIQRTEQGDSAMYLCASSAPGSGVDTQYFGPGTRLTVL.

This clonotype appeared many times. CDR3 sequence reads: CASSLGTAGRQYF. The CDR3 DNA reads as TGTGCCAGCAGCTTAGGTACGGCGGGGAGGCAGTATTTT. The chain combines TRBV7-2 with TRBJ2-3, with D possibly TRBD2 on 6 matching bases. This CDR3 is 13 amino acids long. CDR1 and CDR2 (germline): SGHTA, FQGNSA. V was pared by 1 base and J by 11 bases, with 13 bases between.

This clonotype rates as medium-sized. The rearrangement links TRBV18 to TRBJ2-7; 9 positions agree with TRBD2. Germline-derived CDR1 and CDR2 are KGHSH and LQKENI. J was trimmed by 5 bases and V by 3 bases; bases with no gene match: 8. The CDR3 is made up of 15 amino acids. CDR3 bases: TGTGCCAGCTCACCGAGAGTCGGCGGGGGGGACGAGCAGTACTTC. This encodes CASSPRVGGGDEQYF.

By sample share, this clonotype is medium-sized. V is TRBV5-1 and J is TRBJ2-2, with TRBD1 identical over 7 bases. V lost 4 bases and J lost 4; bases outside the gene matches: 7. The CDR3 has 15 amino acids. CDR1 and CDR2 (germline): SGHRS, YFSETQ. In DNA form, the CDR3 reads TGCGCCAGCAGCGGGTCGACAGGGTCCACCGGGGAGCTGTTTTTT. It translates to CASSGSTGSTGELFF.

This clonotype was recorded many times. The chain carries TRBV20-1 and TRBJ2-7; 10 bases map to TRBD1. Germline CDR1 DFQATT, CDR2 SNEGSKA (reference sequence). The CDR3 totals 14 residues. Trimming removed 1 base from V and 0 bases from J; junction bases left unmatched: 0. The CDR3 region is CSARGTGGSYEQYF. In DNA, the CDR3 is TGCAGTGCTAGAGGGACAGGGGGCTCCTACGAGCAGTACTTC.

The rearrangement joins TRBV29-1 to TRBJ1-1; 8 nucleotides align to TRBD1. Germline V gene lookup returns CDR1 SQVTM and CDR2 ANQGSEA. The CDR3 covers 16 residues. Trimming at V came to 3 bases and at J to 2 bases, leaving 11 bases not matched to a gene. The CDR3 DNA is TGCAGCGTTGAGTTGGGCCACAGGGGGGCAAACACTGAAGCTTTCTTT. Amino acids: CSVELGHRGANTEAFF.

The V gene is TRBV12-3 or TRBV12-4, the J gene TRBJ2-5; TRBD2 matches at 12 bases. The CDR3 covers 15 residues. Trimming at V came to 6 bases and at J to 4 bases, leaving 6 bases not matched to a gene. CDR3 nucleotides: TGTGCCAGCAGCTCCGGACTAGCGGGGATAGAGACCCAGTACTTC. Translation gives CASSSGLAGIETQYF.

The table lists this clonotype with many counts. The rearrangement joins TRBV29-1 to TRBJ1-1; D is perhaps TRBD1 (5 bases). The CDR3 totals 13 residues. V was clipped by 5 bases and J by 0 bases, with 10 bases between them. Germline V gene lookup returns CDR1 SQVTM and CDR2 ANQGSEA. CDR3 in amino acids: CSVRDGMNTEAFF. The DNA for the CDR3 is TGCAGCGTTCGGGACGGGATGAACACTGAAGCTTTCTTT.

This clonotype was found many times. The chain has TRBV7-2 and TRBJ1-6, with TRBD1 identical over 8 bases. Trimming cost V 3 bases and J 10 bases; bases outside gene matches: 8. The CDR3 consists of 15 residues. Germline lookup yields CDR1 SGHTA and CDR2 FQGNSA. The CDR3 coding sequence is TGTGCCAGCAGCTTGGGGGGGACAGGATGGTCACCCCTCCACTTT. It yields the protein CASSLGGTGWSPLHF.

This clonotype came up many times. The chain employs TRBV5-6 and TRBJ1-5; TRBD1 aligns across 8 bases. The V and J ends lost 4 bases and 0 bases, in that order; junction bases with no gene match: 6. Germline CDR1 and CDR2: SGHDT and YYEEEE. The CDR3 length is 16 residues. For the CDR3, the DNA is TGTGCCAGCAGCCTAGACAGGGGCAATAGCAATCAGCCCCAGCATTTT. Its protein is CASSLDRGNSNQPQHF.

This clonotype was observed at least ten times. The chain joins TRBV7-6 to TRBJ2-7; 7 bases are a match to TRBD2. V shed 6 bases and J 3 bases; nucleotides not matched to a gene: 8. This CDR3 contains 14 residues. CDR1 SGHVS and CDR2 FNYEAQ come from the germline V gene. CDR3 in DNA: TGTGCCAGCAGTCCACAGCGGGGAAACTACGAGCAGTACTTC. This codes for CASSPQRGNYEQYF. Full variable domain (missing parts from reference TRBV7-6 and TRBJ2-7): GAGVSQSPRYKVTKRGQDVALRCDPISGHVSLYWYRQALGQGPEFLTYFNYEAQQDKSGLPNDRFSAERPEGSISTLTIQRTEQRDSAMYRCASSPQRGNYEQYFGPGTRLTVT.

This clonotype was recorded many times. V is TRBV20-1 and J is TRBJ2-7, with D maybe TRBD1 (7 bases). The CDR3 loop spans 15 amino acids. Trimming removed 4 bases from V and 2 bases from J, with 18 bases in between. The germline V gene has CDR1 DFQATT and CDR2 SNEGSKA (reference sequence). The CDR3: CSAIRQGGFPYEQYF. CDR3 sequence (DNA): TGCAGTGCTATACGACAGGGAGGTTTTCCCTACGAGCAGTACTTC.

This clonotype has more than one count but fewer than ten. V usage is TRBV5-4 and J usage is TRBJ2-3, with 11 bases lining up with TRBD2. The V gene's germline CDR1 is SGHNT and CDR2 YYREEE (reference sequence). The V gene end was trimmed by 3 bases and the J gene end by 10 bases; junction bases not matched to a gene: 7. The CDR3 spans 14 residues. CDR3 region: CASSSRTSGPSQYF. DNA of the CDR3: TGTGCCAGCAGCTCCCGGACTAGCGGGCCATCGCAGTATTTT.

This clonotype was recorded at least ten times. In DNA, the CDR3 is TGTGCCGCGGGGGGCGGAGCCGCCTACAATGAGCAGTTCTTC. Translating it yields CAAGGGAAYNEQFF. The chain uses TRBV3-1 and TRBJ2-1; 8 bases agree with TRBD2. J gave up 2 bases and V 11 bases, and 8 bases lay outside the gene matches. The V gene's germline CDR1 is LGHDT and CDR2 YNNKEL (reference sequence). The CDR3 has 14 residues.

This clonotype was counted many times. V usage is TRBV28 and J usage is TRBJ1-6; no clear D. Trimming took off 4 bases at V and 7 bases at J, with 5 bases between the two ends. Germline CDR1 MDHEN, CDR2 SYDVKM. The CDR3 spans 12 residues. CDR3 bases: TGTGCCAGCAGTTCCGGGAATTCACCCCTCCACTTT. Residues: CASSSGNSPLHF.

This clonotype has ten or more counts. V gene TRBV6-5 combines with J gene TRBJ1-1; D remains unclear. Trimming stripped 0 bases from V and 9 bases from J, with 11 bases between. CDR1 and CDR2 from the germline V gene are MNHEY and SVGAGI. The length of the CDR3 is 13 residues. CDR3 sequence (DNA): TGTGCCAGCAGTTACTCGTACGGCTCCAAAGCTTTCTTT. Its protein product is CASSYSYGSKAFF.

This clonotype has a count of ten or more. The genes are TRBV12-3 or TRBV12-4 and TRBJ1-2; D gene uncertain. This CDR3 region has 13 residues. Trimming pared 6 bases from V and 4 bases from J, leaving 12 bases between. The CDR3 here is CASSQSDFYGYTF. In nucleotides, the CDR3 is TGTGCCAGCAGCCAATCCGACTTCTATGGCTACACCTTC.

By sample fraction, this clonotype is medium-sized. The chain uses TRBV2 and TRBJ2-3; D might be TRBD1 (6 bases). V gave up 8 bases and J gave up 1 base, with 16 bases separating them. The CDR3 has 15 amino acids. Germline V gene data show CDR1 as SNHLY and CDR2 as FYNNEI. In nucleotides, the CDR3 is TGTGCCAGCCGAGGGGCGGCAGGGGGCACAGATACGCAGTATTTT. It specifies CASRGAAGGTDTQYF.

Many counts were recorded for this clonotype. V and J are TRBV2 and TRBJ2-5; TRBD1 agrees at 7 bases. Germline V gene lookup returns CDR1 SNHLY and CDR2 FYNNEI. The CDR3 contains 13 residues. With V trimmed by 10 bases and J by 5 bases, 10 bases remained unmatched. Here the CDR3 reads CAKGGTGMETQYF. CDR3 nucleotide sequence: TGTGCCAAAGGGGGCACAGGGATGGAGACCCAGTACTTC.

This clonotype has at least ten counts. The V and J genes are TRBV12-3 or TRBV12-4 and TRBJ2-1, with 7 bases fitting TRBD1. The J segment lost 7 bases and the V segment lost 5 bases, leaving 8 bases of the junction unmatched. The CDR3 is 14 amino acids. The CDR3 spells CASSRKNRGNEQFF. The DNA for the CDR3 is TGTGCCAGCAGTCGAAAGAACAGGGGTAATGAGCAGTTCTTC.

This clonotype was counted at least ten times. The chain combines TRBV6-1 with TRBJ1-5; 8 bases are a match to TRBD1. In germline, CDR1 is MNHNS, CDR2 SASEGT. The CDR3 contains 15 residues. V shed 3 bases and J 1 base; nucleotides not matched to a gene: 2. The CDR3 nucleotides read TGTGCCAGCAGTGACAGGGGGCTCAGCAATCAGCCCCAGCATTTT. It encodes CASSDRGLSNQPQHF.

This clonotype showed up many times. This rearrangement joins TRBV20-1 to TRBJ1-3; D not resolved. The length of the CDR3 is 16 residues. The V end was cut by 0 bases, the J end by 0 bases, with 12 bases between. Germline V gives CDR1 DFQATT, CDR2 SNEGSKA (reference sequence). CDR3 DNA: TGCAGTGCTAGAGATCTCAGGACTAGCTCTGGAAACACCATATATTTT. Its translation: CSARDLRTSSGNTIYF.

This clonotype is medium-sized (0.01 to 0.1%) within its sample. CDR3: CAAKTEPQPQHF. For the CDR3, the DNA is TGTGCCGCCAAGACAGAGCCGCAGCCCCAGCATTTT. This chain connects TRBV10-3 to TRBJ1-5, with a possible D match to TRBD1 (5 bases). Trimming took 11 bases from V and 7 from J, leaving 15 bases between them. This CDR3 comprises 12 residues. CDR1 is ENHRY, CDR2 SYGVKD, per germline.